This TCR beta chain was documented in a study of shared clonotypes between healthy human individuals. Study information: The study used three CD4 naive, three CD4 memory, two CD8 naive and one CD8 memory plate per donor.

Points on this clone: What it recognizes is unknown.

Per the study methods: Junction-only immunoSEQ data arrived without quality scores, meaning filtering differed. Here immunoSEQ multiplex PCR was the method, and the copy in TCRdb shows in-frame clones only, minus some. Clone size and the V and J calls come from that table; the DNA yielded D and trimming. The data hold more than 2 million clones, with 95% observed a single time. Overall study results and limits: Donor clonotype sharing was expected to depend on sequencing depth. Among several donors, about 5% of naive CD4 clonotypes were found in common.

This CDR3 comprises 15 residues. Germline assignment: CDR1 ENHRY and CDR2 SYGVKD. The V segment lost 3 bases and the J segment 8 bases; nucleotides outside the gene matches: 5. The receptor was derived from a man aged 18 to 29 in good health. What was sequenced was naive CD4+ T cells sorted from blood. The subset here: CD45RA+ positively selected. The rearrangement links TRBV10-3 to TRBJ2-1; 12 nucleotides align to TRBD2. CDR3 in amino acids: CAISDLAGGPDEQFF. The CDR3 region has the DNA TGTGCCATCAGTGATCTAGCGGGAGGGCCCGATGAGCAGTTCTTC.